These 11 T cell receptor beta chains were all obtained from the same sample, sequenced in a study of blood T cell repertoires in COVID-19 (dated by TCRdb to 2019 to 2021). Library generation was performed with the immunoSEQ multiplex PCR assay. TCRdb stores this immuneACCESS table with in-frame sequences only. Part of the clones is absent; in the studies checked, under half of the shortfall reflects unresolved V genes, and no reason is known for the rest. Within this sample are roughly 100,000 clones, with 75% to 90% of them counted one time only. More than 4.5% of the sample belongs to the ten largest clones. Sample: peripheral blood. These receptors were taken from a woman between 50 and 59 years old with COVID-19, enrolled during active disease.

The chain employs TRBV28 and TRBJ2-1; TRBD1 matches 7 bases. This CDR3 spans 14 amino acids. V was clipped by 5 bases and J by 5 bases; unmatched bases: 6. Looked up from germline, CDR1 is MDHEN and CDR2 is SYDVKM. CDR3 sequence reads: CASSVKTGNNEQFF. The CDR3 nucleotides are TGTGCCAGCAGTGTTAAGACAGGGAACAATGAGCAGTTCTTC.

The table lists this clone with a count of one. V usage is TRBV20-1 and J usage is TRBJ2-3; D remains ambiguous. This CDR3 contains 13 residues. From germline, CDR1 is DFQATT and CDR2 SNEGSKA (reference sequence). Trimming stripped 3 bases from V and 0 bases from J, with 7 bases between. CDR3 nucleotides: TGCAGTGCTAGTTGGCGGAGCACAGATACGCAGTATTTT. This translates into CSASWRSTDTQYF.

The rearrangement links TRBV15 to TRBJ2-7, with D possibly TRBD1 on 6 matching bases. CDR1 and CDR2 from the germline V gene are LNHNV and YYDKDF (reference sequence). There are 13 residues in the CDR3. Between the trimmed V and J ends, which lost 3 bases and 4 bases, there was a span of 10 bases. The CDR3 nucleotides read TGTGCCACCAGCAGGGGTACAGGGTACGAGCAGTACTTC. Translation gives CATSRGTGYEQYF.

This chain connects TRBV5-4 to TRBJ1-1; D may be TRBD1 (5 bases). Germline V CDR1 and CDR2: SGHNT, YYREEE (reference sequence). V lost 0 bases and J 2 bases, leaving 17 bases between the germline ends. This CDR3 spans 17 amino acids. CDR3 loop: CASSLGVPGPQNTEAFF. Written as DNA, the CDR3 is TGTGCCAGCAGCTTGGGGGTGCCAGGGCCGCAAAACACTGAAGCTTTCTTT.

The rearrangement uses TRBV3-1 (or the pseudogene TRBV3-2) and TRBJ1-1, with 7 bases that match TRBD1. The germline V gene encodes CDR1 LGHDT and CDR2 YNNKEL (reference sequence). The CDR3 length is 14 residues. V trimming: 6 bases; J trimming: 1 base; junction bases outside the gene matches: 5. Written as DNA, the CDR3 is TGTGCCAGCAGTAGCAGGGGGGCGAACACTGAAGCTTTCTTT. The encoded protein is CASSSRGANTEAFF.

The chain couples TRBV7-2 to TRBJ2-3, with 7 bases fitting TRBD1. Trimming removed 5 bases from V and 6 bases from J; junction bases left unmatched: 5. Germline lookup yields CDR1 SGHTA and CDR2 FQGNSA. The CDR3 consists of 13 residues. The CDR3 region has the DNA TGTGCCAGCAGCCAGTTACAGGGGGATACGCAGTATTTT. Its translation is CASSQLQGDTQYF.

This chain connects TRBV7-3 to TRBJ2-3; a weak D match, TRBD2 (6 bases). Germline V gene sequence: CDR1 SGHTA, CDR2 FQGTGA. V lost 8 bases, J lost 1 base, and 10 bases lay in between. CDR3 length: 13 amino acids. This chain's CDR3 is CASRPGGTDTQYF. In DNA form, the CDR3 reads TGTGCCAGCCGCCCGGGAGGCACAGATACGCAGTATTTT.

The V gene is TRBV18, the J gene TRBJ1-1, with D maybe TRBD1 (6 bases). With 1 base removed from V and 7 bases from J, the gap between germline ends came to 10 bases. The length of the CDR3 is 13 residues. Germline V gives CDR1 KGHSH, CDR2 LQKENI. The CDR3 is CASSPRTAIEAFF. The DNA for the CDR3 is TGTGCCAGCTCACCACGGACAGCTATTGAAGCTTTCTTT.

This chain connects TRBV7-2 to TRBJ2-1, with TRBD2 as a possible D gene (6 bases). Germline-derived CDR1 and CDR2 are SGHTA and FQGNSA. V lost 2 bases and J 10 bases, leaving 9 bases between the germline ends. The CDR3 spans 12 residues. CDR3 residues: CASSLRGGEQFF. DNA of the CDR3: TGTGCCAGCAGCTTACGTGGAGGGGAGCAGTTCTTC.

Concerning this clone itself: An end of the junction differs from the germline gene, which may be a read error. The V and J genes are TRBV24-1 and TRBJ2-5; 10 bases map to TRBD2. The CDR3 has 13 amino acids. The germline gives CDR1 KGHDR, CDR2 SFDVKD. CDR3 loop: CATSGGAQGTQYF. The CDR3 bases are TGTGCCACAAGCGGGGGGGCCCAAGGGACCCAGTACTTC.

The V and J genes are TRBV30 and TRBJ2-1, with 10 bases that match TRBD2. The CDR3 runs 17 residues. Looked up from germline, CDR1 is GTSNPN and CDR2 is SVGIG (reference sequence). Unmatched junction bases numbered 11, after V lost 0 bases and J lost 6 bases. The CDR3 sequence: CAWSVHWASGGPNEQFF. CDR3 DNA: TGTGCCTGGAGTGTACATTGGGCTAGCGGGGGACCCAATGAGCAGTTCTTC.